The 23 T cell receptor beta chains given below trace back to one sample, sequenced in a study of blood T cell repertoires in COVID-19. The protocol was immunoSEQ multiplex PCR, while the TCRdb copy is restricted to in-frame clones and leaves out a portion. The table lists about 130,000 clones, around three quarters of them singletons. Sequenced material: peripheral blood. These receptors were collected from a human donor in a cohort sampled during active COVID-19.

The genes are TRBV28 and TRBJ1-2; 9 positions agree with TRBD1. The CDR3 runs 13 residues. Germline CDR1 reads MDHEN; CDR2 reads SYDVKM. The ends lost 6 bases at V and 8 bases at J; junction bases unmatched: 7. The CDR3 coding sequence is TGTGCCAGCAGGTACAGGGGGCGCTGGGGCTACACCTTC. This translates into CASRYRGRWGYTF.

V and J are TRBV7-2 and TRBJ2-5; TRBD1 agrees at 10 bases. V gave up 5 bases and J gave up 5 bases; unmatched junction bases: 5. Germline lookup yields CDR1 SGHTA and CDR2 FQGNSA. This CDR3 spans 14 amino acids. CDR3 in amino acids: CASSQRQGAETQYF. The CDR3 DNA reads TGTGCCAGCAGCCAACGACAGGGGGCGGAGACCCAGTACTTC.

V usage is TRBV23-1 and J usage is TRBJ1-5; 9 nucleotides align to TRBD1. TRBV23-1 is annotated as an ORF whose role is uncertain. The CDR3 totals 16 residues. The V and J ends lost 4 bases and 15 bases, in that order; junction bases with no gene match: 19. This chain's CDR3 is CASSPRRDRVMVSRHF. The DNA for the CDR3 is TGCGCCAGCAGTCCGAGGCGGGACAGGGTGATGGTATCCCGGCATTTT.

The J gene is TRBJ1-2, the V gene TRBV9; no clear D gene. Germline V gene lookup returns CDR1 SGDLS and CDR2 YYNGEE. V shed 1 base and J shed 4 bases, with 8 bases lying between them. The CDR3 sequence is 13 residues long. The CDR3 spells CASSVTEIYGYTF. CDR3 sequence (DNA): TGTGCCAGCAGCGTAACAGAAATCTATGGCTACACCTTC.

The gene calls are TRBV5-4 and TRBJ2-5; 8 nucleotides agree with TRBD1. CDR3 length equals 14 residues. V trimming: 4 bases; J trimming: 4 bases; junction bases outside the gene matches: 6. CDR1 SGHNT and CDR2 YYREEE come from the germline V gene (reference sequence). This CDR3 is CASSPDRGGETQYF. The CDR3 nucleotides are TGTGCCAGCAGCCCCGACAGGGGTGGAGAGACCCAGTACTTC.

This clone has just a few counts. As DNA, the CDR3 is TGTGCCAGTAGTAGGGGACAGGGGAATGGCTACACCTTC. It translates to CASSRGQGNGYTF. The chain joins TRBV19 to TRBJ1-2; 10 bases agree with TRBD1. The V segment lost 4 bases and the J segment 6 bases; nucleotides outside the gene matches: 2. This CDR3 contains 13 residues. Looked up from germline, CDR1 is LNHDA and CDR2 is SQIVND (reference sequence).

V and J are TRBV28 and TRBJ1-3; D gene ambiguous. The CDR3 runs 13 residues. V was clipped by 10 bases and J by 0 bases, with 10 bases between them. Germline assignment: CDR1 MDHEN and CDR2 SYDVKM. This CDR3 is CATHSGSGNTIYF. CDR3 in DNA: TGTGCCACCCATTCGGGCTCTGGAAACACCATATATTTT.

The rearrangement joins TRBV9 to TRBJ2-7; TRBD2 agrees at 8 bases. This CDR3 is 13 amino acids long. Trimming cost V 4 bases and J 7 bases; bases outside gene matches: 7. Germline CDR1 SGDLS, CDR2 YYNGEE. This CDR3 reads CASSPREGSEQYF. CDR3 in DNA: TGTGCCAGCAGCCCACGGGAGGGGAGTGAGCAGTACTTC. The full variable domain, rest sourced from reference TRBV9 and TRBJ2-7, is DSGVTQTPKHLITATGQRVTLRCSPRSGDLSVYWYQQSLDQGLQFLIQYYNGEERAKGNILERFSAQQFPDLHSELNLSSLELGDSALYFCASSPREGSEQYFGPGTRLTVT.

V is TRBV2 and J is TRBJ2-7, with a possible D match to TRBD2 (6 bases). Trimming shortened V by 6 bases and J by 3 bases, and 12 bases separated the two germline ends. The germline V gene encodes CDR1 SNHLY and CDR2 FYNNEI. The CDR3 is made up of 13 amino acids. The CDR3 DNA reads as TGTGCCAGCAGAGTCGGGGGAGGCTACGAGCAGTACTTC. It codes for CASRVGGGYEQYF.

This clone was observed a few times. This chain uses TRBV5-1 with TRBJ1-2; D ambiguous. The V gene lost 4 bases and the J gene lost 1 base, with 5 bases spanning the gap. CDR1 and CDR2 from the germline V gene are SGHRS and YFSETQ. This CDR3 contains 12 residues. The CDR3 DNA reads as TGCGCCAGCAGCGAGGATAACTATGGCTACACCTTC. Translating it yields CASSEDNYGYTF.

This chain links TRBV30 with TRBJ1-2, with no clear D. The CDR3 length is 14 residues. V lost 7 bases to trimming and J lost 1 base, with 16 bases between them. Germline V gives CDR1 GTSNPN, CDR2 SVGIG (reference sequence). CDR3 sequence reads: CASGADRVNYGYTF. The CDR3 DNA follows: TGTGCCTCGGGCGCTGATCGGGTTAACTATGGCTACACCTTC.

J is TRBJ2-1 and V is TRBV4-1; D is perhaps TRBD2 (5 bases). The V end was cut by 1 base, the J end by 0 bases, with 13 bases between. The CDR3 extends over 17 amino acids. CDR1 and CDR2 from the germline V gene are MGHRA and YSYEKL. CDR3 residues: CASSQVKAVSSYNEQFF. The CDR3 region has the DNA TGCGCCAGCAGCCAAGTCAAAGCGGTCTCCTCCTACAATGAGCAGTTCTTC.

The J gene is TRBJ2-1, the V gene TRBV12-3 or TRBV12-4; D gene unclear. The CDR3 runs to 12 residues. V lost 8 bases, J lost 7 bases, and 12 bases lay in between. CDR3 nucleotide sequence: TGTGCCAGCTCGTATAGCTGGAATGAGCAGTTCTTC. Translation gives CASSYSWNEQFF.

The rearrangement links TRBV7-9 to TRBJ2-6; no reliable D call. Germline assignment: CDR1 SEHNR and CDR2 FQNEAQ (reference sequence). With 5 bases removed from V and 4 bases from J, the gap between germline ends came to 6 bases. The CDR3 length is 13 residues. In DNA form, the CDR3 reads TGTGCCAGCAGCCAAGAGGGGGCCAACGTCCTGACTTTC. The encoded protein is CASSQEGANVLTF.

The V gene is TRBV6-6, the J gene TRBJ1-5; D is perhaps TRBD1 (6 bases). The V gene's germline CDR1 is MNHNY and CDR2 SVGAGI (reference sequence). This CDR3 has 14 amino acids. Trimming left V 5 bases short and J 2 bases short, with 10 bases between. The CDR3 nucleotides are TGTGCCAGCAGTGCGGACAGTGGCAATCAGCCCCAGCATTTT. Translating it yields CASSADSGNQPQHF.

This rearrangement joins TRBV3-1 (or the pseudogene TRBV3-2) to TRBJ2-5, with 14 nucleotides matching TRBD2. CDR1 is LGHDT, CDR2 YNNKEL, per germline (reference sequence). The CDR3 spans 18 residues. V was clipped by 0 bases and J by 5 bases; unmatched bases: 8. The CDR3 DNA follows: TGTGCCAGCAGCCAAGATGGACTAGCGGGGGGCGGTAGCGAGACCCAGTACTTC. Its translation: CASSQDGLAGGGSETQYF.

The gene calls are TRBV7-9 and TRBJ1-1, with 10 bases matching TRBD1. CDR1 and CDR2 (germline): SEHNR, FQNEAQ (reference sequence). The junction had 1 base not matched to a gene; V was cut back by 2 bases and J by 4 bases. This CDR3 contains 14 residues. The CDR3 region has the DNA TGTGCCAGCAGCTTACGGGACAGGGGCACTGAAGCTTTCTTT. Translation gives CASSLRDRGTEAFF.

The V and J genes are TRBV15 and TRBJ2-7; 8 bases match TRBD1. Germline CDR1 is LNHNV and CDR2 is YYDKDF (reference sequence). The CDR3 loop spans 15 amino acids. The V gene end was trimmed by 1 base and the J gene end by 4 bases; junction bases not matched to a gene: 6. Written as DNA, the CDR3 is TGTGCCACCAGCAGAGTTGCAGGGGGCTGGTACGAGCAGTACTTC. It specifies CATSRVAGGWYEQYF.

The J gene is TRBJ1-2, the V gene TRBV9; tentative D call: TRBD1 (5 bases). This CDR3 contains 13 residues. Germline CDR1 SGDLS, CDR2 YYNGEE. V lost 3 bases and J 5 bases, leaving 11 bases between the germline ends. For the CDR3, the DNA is TGTGCCAGCAGCGATGGACACGAGTATGGCTACACCTTC. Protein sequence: CASSDGHEYGYTF. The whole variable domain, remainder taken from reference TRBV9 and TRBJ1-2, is DSGVTQTPKHLITATGQRVTLRCSPRSGDLSVYWYQQSLDQGLQFLIQYYNGEERAKGNILERFSAQQFPDLHSELNLSSLELGDSALYFCASSDGHEYGYTFGSGTRLTVV.

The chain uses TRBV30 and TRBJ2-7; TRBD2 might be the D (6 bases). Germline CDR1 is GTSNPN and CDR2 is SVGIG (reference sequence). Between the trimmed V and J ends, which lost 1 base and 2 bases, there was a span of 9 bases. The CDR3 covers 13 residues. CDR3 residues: CAWSEEGPYEQYF. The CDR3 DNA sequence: TGTGCCTGGAGTGAGGAGGGTCCCTACGAGCAGTACTTC.

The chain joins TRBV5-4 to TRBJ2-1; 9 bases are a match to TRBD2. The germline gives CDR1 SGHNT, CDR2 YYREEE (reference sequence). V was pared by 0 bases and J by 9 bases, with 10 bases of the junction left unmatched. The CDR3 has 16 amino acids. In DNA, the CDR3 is TGTGCCAGCAGCTTGGAAGGCGGGGGGGCCACTGGTGAGCAGTTCTTC. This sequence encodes CASSLEGGGATGEQFF.

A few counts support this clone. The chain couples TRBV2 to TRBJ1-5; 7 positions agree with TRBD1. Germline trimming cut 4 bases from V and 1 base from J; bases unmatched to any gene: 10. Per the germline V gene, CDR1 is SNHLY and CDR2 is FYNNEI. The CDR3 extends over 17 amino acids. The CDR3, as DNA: TGTGCCAGCAGTGGAGGGGAAGGGGGCCGGAGCAATCAGCCCCAGCATTTT. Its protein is CASSGGEGGRSNQPQHF. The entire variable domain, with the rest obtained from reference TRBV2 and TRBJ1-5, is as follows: EPEVTQTPSHQVTQMGQEVILRCVPISNHLYFYWYRQILGQKVEFLVSFYNNEISEKSEIFDDQFSVERPDGSNFTLKIRSTKLEDSAMYFCASSGGEGGRSNQPQHFGDGTRLSIL.

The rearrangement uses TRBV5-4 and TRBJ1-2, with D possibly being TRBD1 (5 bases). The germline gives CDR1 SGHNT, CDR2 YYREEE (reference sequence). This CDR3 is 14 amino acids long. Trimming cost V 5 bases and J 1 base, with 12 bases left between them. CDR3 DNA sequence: TGTGCCAGCAGAGGGGTCGGAAATAACTATGGCTACACCTTC. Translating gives CASRGVGNNYGYTF.